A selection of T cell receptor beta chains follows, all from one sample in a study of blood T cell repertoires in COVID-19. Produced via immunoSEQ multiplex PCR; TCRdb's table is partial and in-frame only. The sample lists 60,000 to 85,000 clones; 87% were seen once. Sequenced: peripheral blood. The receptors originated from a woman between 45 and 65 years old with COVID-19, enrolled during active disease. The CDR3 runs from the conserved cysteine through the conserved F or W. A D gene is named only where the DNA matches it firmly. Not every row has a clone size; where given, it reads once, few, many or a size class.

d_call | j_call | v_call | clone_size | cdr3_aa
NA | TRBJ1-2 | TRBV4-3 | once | CASSQESGVNYGYTF
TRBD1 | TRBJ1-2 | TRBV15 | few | CATSRQGKRGYTF
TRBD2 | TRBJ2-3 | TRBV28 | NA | CASRIAGNTDTQYF
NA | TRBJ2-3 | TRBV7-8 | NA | CASSLEGGTDTQYF
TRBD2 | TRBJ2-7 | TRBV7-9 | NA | CASSFGGADSSYEQYF
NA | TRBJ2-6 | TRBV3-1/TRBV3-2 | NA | CASSQMAGVSGANVLTF
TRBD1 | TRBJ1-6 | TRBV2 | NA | CASQGGWDSPLHF
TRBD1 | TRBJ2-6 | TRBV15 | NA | CATNRDRDNSGANVLTF
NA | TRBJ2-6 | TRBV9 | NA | CASSVVSSANVLTF
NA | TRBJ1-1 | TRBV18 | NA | CASSPRTGQNTEAFF
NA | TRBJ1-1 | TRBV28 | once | CASSFPLNTEAFF
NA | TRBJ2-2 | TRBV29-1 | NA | CSVDAGNTGELFF
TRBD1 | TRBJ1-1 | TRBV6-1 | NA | CASSEWQGGTEAFF
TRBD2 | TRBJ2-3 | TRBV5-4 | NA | CASSLEPLWTSGSTDTQYF